The next 30 T cell receptor beta chains were all read from a single sample in a study of metastatic and nonmetastatic thyroid tumors. TCRdb re-called the PCR reads via MiXCR. The sample lists about 19,000 clones, under 45% seen once, with roughly 23% in the top ten. The entire patient cohort was treatment-naive prior to thyroid surgery. Sequenced material: tumor tissue. All receptors derive from a female donor with papillary thyroid cancer or a benign thyroid nodule (not recorded which). Some clones in this sample may be carry-over from other donors' samples.

This clone appeared a single time. The rearrangement uses TRBV20-1 and TRBJ1-4, with 9 bases matching TRBD1. The CDR3 length is 14 residues. Germline V CDR1 and CDR2: DFQATT, SNEGSKA (reference sequence). The junction had 3 bases not matched to a gene; V was cut back by 3 bases and J by 4 bases. CDR3 amino acids: CSASSGQGNEKLFF. DNA for the CDR3: TGCAGTGCTAGTTCGGGACAGGGTAATGAAAAACTGTTTTTT.

V gene TRBV12-3 or TRBV12-4 combines with J gene TRBJ2-1; tentative D call: TRBD1 (7 bases). The CDR3 contains 14 residues. With 4 bases removed from V and 7 bases from J, the gap between germline ends came to 14 bases. Written as DNA, the CDR3 is TGTGCCAGCAGTTCTCCACCAGGGGGGAATGAGCAGTTCTTC. As protein: CASSSPPGGNEQFF.

In nucleotides, the CDR3 is TGCGCCAGCAGGGAGGGTCCCTGGAACACCGGGGAGCTGTTTTTT. Its translation is CASREGPWNTGELFF. The rearrangement uses TRBV5-1 and TRBJ2-2; tentatively, D is TRBD2 (6 bases). The germline V gene encodes CDR1 SGHRS and CDR2 YFSETQ. The CDR3 is made up of 15 amino acids. V was pared by 5 bases and J by 1 base, with 12 bases between. The variable domain in full, completed from reference TRBV5-1 and TRBJ2-2, reads KAGVTQTPRYLIKTRGQQVTLSCSPISGHRSVSWYQQTPGQGLQFLFEYFSETQRNKGNFPGRFSGRQFSNSRSEMNVSTLELGDSALYLCASREGPWNTGELFFGEGSRLTVL.

This clone was detected only a few times. V and J are TRBV6-1 and TRBJ1-6; 8 bases agree with TRBD1. Germline CDR1 MNHNS, CDR2 SASEGT. After removal of 5 bases from V and 4 bases from J, the junction contained 10 bases not matched to a gene. CDR3 length equals 17 residues. CDR3 protein: CASSRKGRDRYNSPLHF. The CDR3 DNA sequence: TGTGCCAGCAGTCGTAAGGGCCGGGACAGGTATAATTCACCCCTCCACTTT.

This clone was detected only a few times. The V and J genes are TRBV15 and TRBJ2-1; 7 bases map to TRBD1. The junction had 9 bases not matched to a gene; V was cut back by 6 bases and J by 4 bases. This CDR3 has 15 amino acids. Germline loops: CDR1 LNHNV, CDR2 YYDKDF (reference sequence). The CDR3 DNA reads as TGTGCCACCAGTACCGGACAGGATTTATACAATGAGCAGTTCTTC. Translation gives CATSTGQDLYNEQFF.

This rearrangement joins TRBV6-1 to TRBJ1-6; maybe TRBD1 (5 bases). V was shortened by 0 bases and J by 5 bases, with 11 bases between the two germline ends. From germline, CDR1 is MNHNS and CDR2 SASEGT. The CDR3 length is 16 residues. CDR3 sequence reads: CASSEALGVNNSPLHF. CDR3 coding DNA: TGTGCCAGCAGTGAAGCGTTGGGGGTTAATAATTCACCCCTCCACTTT.

This chain uses TRBV15 with TRBJ1-4, with D perhaps TRBD1 (5 bases). V was shortened by 0 bases and J by 8 bases, with 34 bases between the two germline ends. Germline V gene data show CDR1 as LNHNV and CDR2 as YYDKDF (reference sequence). The CDR3 has 22 residues. CDR3 sequence: CATSRDSPLRGPQAHLGEKLFF. In DNA, the CDR3 is TGTGCCACCAGCAGAGATTCCCCACTCCGGGGCCCACAAGCCCATTTAGGGGAAAAACTGTTTTTT.

This clone turned up a few times. V and J are TRBV6-1 and TRBJ2-7; D possibly matches TRBD1 or TRBD2 (6 bases each). CDR3 length equals 13 residues. The germline V gene encodes CDR1 MNHNS and CDR2 SASEGT. The germline V and J ends were trimmed by 7 bases and 4 bases, with 14 bases remaining between them. CDR3 in amino acids: CASTRRDTYEQYF. CDR3 DNA: TGTGCCAGCACGAGGAGGGACACTTACGAGCAGTACTTC.

This chain joins TRBV7-8 and TRBJ2-7; the match to TRBD1 covers 9 bases. Germline V lookup: CDR1 SGHVS, CDR2 FQNEAQ. Unmatched junction bases numbered 7, after V lost 2 bases and J lost 2 bases. The CDR3 has 16 residues. The CDR3 protein is CASSLLGTGLAYEQYF. CDR3 nucleotides: TGTGCCAGCAGCTTATTAGGGACAGGGCTCGCCTACGAGCAGTACTTC.

This clone was counted only a few times. This rearrangement joins TRBV28 to TRBJ2-7; D possibly corresponds to TRBD2 (6 bases). There are 13 residues in the CDR3. Germline CDR1 is MDHEN and CDR2 is SYDVKM. CDR3 bases: TGTGCGGCTCCGGTCCGGAGGGTCTACGAGCAGTACTTC. Translation: CAAPVRRVYEQYF.

The chain joins TRBV7-2 to TRBJ2-3; 9 bases fit TRBD1. CDR3 length: 19 amino acids. V lost 3 bases and J lost 4; bases outside the gene matches: 17. CDR1 SGHTA and CDR2 FQGNSA come from the germline V gene. The CDR3 is CASSFVVGNRGRPPDTQYF. CDR3 nucleotide sequence: TGTGCCAGCAGCTTTGTGGTGGGGAACAGGGGGCGTCCACCAGATACGCAGTATTTT.

The CDR3 reads CSAWDRGTDTQYF. For the CDR3, the DNA is TGCAGTGCTTGGGACAGGGGAACAGATACGCAGTATTTT. The chain recombines TRBV20-1 with TRBJ2-3; 10 nucleotides align to TRBD1. The length of the CDR3 is 13 residues. V shed 5 bases, J shed 3 bases, and the junction held 2 bases outside the gene matches. Looked up from germline, CDR1 is DFQATT and CDR2 is SNEGSKA (reference sequence).

This chain uses TRBV4-1 with TRBJ2-7, with 7 bases matching TRBD1. CDR1 is MGHRA, CDR2 YSYEKL, per germline. V lost 4 bases, J lost 3 bases, and 9 bases stayed unmatched. CDR3 length equals 15 residues. The CDR3 loop reads CASSRTGTDNYEQYF. For the CDR3, the DNA is TGCGCCAGCAGCCGGACCGGGACAGACAACTACGAGCAGTACTTC.

The genes are TRBV10-1 and TRBJ1-1; no firm D call. The CDR3 sequence is 13 residues long. Trimming removed 3 bases at V and 3 bases at J, with 8 bases between. The germline V gene encodes CDR1 WNHNN and CDR2 SYGVQD (reference sequence). CDR3 amino acids: CASSDSRYTEAFF. CDR3 DNA: TGCGCCAGCAGTGATTCGAGGTACACTGAAGCTTTCTTT.

This sequence joins TRBV11-2 and TRBJ2-3, with 10 nucleotides matching TRBD1. The CDR3 covers 15 residues. J lost 3 bases, V lost 5 bases, and 5 bases had no gene match. The germline V gene has CDR1 SGHAT and CDR2 FQNNGV. CDR3 nucleotide sequence: TGTGCCAGCAGCGACAGACAGGGGGCGACAGATACGCAGTATTTT. It specifies CASSDRQGATDTQYF.

This clone showed up just a few times. The chain recombines TRBV19 with TRBJ1-2, with 7 bases aligning to TRBD1. Looked up from germline, CDR1 is LNHDA and CDR2 is SQIVND (reference sequence). J lost 0 bases, V lost 4 bases, and 5 bases had no gene match. CDR3 size: 15 residues. The CDR3 DNA sequence: TGTGCCAGTAGTAACCGGGACAGCGCTAACTATGGCTACACCTTC. Its protein is CASSNRDSANYGYTF.

The chain couples TRBV12-3 or TRBV12-4 to TRBJ2-2, with unresolved D. The V gene lost 9 bases and the J gene lost 4 bases, with 12 bases spanning the gap. The CDR3 spans 13 residues. The CDR3 loop is CASLTPTTGELFF. The DNA of the CDR3 is TGTGCCAGTCTGACACCTACCACCGGGGAGCTGTTTTTT.

The sample holds a few counts of this clone. This chain connects TRBV28 to TRBJ2-2; TRBD1 matches 11 bases. There are 16 residues in the CDR3. Germline assignment: CDR1 MDHEN and CDR2 SYDVKM. V gave up 6 bases and J gave up 5 bases; unmatched junction bases: 8. The CDR3 coding sequence is TGTGCCAGCAGCACGGACAGGGGGCGGGGTACCGGGGAGCTGTTTTTT. The encoded protein is CASSTDRGRGTGELFF.

This chain connects TRBV12-5 to TRBJ2-7, with 11 bases identical to TRBD1. Germline trimming cut 1 base from V and 5 bases from J; bases unmatched to any gene: 1. The germline gives CDR1 LGHNT, CDR2 FRNRAP. The CDR3 spans 14 residues. The CDR3, as DNA: TGTGCTAGTGGTTTGGGGACAGGGGGCGACGAGCAGTACTTC. Amino acid sequence: CASGLGTGGDEQYF.

A few counts support this clone. The V and J genes are TRBV28 and TRBJ2-7; 7 bases are a match to TRBD1. The CDR3 has 14 amino acids. The junction had 9 bases not matched to a gene; V was cut back by 6 bases and J by 4 bases. Germline lookup yields CDR1 MDHEN and CDR2 SYDVKM. CDR3 nucleotides: TGTGCCAGCAGCACCCGGGACAGCGAATACGAGCAGTACTTC. Protein product: CASSTRDSEYEQYF.

The J gene is TRBJ1-1, the V gene TRBV2, with D unresolved. CDR3 length: 13 residues. Trimming removed 5 bases from V and 3 bases from J, with 10 bases in between. From germline, CDR1 is SNHLY and CDR2 FYNNEI. CDR3 DNA: TGTGCCAGCAGTAAACAGTTAGACACTGAAGCTTTCTTT. Its protein product is CASSKQLDTEAFF.

This clone was picked up a small number of times. The rearrangement links TRBV6-2 or TRBV6-3 to TRBJ2-1; 11 bases align to TRBD2. J gave up 4 bases and V 0 bases, and 5 bases lay outside the gene matches. CDR3 length: 17 amino acids. Germline loops: CDR1 MNHEY, CDR2 SVGEGT. CDR3 protein: CASSYSTLAGVYNEQFF. In DNA, the CDR3 is TGTGCCAGCAGTTACTCGACACTAGCGGGAGTTTACAATGAGCAGTTCTTC.

This chain uses TRBV20-1 with TRBJ1-2, with 8 bases fitting TRBD1. The ends lost 3 bases at V and 3 bases at J; junction bases unmatched: 12. The V gene's germline CDR1 is DFQATT and CDR2 SNEGSKA (reference sequence). The CDR3 loop spans 16 amino acids. In nucleotides, the CDR3 is TGCAGTGCTAGTCCCGGGACAGGAGGCCAATACTATGGCTACACCTTC. It specifies CSASPGTGGQYYGYTF.

This chain uses TRBV11-2 with TRBJ1-2; possible D gene TRBD1, 5 bases. The V and J ends lost 5 bases and 5 bases respectively, with 9 bases between them. This CDR3 comprises 12 residues. CDR1 is SGHAT, CDR2 FQNNGV, per germline. DNA for the CDR3: TGTGCCAGCAGCCCTGAGGGGTATGGCTACACCTTC. This encodes CASSPEGYGYTF.

This clone was counted at least ten times. The chain links TRBV6-1 to TRBJ2-5; possibly TRBD1 for D (5 bases). V lost 1 base, J lost 2 bases, and 17 bases lay in between. The V gene's germline CDR1 is MNHNS and CDR2 SASEGT. The CDR3 covers 17 residues. For the CDR3, the DNA is TGTGCCAGCAGTGAAGGCGACAGCCTTATTCGACAAGAGACCCAGTACTTC. Translating gives CASSEGDSLIRQETQYF.

This clone was detected once. Here the CDR3 reads CASSVFKVTGELFF. DNA of the CDR3: TGTGCCAGCAGCGTATTCAAGGTTACCGGGGAGCTGTTTTTT. J is TRBJ2-2 and V is TRBV9; unclear D gene. The V end was cut by 1 base, the J end by 5 bases, with 9 bases between. The germline CDR1 and CDR2 sequences are SGDLS and YYNGEE. The CDR3 is made up of 14 amino acids.

The rearrangement joins TRBV2 to TRBJ1-2; D might be TRBD1 (6 bases). CDR1 is SNHLY and CDR2 is FYNNEI in the germline V gene. V was shortened by 1 base and J by 2 bases, with 8 bases between the two germline ends. The CDR3 is made up of 14 amino acids. The CDR3 DNA reads TGTGCCAGCAGTGAAGGGACAGTAAACTATGGCTACACCTTC. This translates into CASSEGTVNYGYTF.

CDR3 DNA: TGTGCCAGCAGTGAGACTAGCGGGAGAGGGGCCGGGGAGCTGTTTTTT. This codes for CASSETSGRGAGELFF. The gene calls are TRBV6-1 and TRBJ2-2, with 12 bases aligning to TRBD2. Germline-derived CDR1 and CDR2 are MNHNS and SASEGT. V trimming: 3 bases; J trimming: 6 bases; junction bases outside the gene matches: 5. This CDR3 contains 16 residues.

There are a few counts of this clone. The genes are TRBV12-3 or TRBV12-4 and TRBJ1-5; tentative D call: TRBD1 (6 bases). CDR3 length: 15 amino acids. V was pared by 8 bases and J by 6 bases, with 20 bases between. The CDR3 protein is CASQAGGLRFQPQHF. CDR3 DNA: TGTGCCAGCCAAGCGGGGGGGCTACGATTTCAGCCCCAGCATTTT.

This clone was observed many times. The chain recombines TRBV11-2 with TRBJ2-7; 8 bases agree with TRBD1. CDR1 and CDR2 (germline): SGHAT, FQNNGV. This CDR3 is 16 amino acids long. V lost 4 bases and J lost 1; bases outside the gene matches: 9. The CDR3 region is CASSSQSWTGSYEQYF. CDR3 DNA: TGTGCCAGCAGCTCTCAAAGTTGGACAGGGTCCTACGAGCAGTACTTC.